These 24 T cell receptor beta chains came from one sample sequenced in a study of blood T cell repertoires in COVID-19. Assay: immunoSEQ multiplex PCR; the TCRdb copy retains only in-frame clones and omits some. This sample carries around 130,000 clones, approximately 85% of them seen once, and the ten largest clones take 13%. Specimen: peripheral blood. Receptors originate from a human donor in a cohort sampled during active COVID-19.

This clone was counted a few times. V and J are TRBV6-2 or TRBV6-3 and TRBJ1-5; the match to TRBD1 covers 11 bases. Trimming at V came to 4 bases and at J to 1 base, leaving 6 bases not matched to a gene. The CDR3 extends over 17 amino acids. Germline V CDR1 and CDR2: MNHEY, SVGEGT. CDR3 region: CASSWTGGSGSNQPQHF. The CDR3 DNA follows: TGTGCCAGCAGTTGGACAGGGGGCTCGGGGAGCAATCAGCCCCAGCATTTT.

V is TRBV7-3 and J is TRBJ2-1; 8 bases align to TRBD2. The V gene end was trimmed by 2 bases and the J gene end by 4 bases; junction bases not matched to a gene: 4. The CDR3 runs to 15 residues. Germline V gives CDR1 SGHTA, CDR2 FQGTGA. CDR3 amino acids: CASSLLRGGYNEQFF. The CDR3 nucleotides read TGTGCCAGCAGCTTATTACGGGGGGGTTACAATGAGCAGTTCTTC.

The DNA for the CDR3 is TGTGCCAGCAGCTTATTGAGCGGGGGGACCCACAATGAGCAGTTCTTC. Protein sequence: CASSLLSGGTHNEQFF. The chain joins TRBV11-2 to TRBJ2-1, with 9 bases lining up with TRBD2. The length of the CDR3 is 16 residues. V shed 2 bases, J shed 5 bases, and the junction held 7 bases outside the gene matches. Germline CDR1 and CDR2: SGHAT and FQNNGV.

The chain has TRBV18 and TRBJ1-5; possibly TRBD1 for D (6 bases). CDR1 KGHSH and CDR2 LQKENI come from the germline V gene. Trimming took 2 bases from V and 0 from J, leaving 20 bases between them. The CDR3 is 19 residues long. In nucleotides, the CDR3 is TGTGCCAGCTCACCATCATCCGACAGGATGGGAAATAGCAATCAGCCCCAGCATTTT. This encodes CASSPSSDRMGNSNQPQHF. The full variable domain, its missing parts supplied by reference TRBV18 and TRBJ1-5, is NAGVMQNPRHLVRRRGQEARLRCSPMKGHSHVYWYRQLPEEGLKFMVYLQKENIIDESGMPKERFSAEFPKEGPSILRIQQVVRGDSAAYFCASSPSSDRMGNSNQPQHFGDGTRLSIL.

V usage is TRBV3-1 (or the pseudogene TRBV3-2) and J usage is TRBJ1-6; D might be TRBD1 (5 bases). Germline V gives CDR1 LGHDT, CDR2 YNNKEL (reference sequence). V lost 4 bases and J lost 3, with 7 bases in between. There are 14 residues in the CDR3. CDR3 in amino acids: CASSRQNYNSPLHF. Written as DNA, the CDR3 is TGTGCCAGCAGCCGACAGAACTATAATTCACCCCTCCACTTT.

This rearrangement joins TRBV5-1 to TRBJ2-7, with 7 bases matching TRBD1. Germline V lookup: CDR1 SGHRS, CDR2 YFSETQ. The CDR3 runs 14 residues. Unmatched junction bases numbered 9, after V lost 4 bases and J lost 5 bases. The CDR3 DNA is TGCGCCAGCAGCGGAACGGACAGGATCCACGAGCAGTACTTC. It codes for CASSGTDRIHEQYF.

This clone was seen only a few times. V and J are TRBV30 and TRBJ1-6; 10 positions match TRBD1. The CDR3 covers 15 residues. Germline trimming cut 4 bases from V and 6 bases from J; bases unmatched to any gene: 6. The germline CDR1 and CDR2 sequences are GTSNPN and SVGIG (reference sequence). The CDR3 reads CAWKGQGLANSPLHF. CDR3 bases: TGTGCCTGGAAGGGACAGGGGCTCGCTAATTCACCCCTCCACTTT.

This clone was found once. V gene TRBV14 combines with J gene TRBJ2-1, with D uncertain. Germline-derived CDR1 and CDR2 are SGHDN and FVKESK. This CDR3 is built from 15 residues. Trimming shortened V by 4 bases and J by 3 bases, and 13 bases separated the two germline ends. Here the CDR3 DNA reads TGTGCCAGCAGCCGAGTGGGCCCGAACTACAATGAGCAGTTCTTC. It translates to CASSRVGPNYNEQFF.

The chain uses TRBV20-1 and TRBJ2-3, with D tentatively TRBD1 (5 bases). The V end lost 3 bases, the J end lost 4 bases, and 11 bases lay between the germline ends. The CDR3 runs to 13 residues. Germline V gene sequence: CDR1 DFQATT, CDR2 SNEGSKA (reference sequence). This chain's CDR3 is CSASRAGPDTQYF. The CDR3 DNA sequence: TGCAGTGCTAGTCGGGCAGGGCCAGATACGCAGTATTTT.

The chain has TRBV6-4 and TRBJ1-5, with D unresolved. There are 13 residues in the CDR3. The V end lost 6 bases, the J end lost 10 bases, and 16 bases lay between the germline ends. CDR1 and CDR2 from the germline V gene are MRHNA and SNTAGT. CDR3 amino acids: CASRDDGDGPQHF. CDR3 bases: TGTGCCAGCAGGGACGACGGGGATGGACCCCAGCATTTT.

This clone was observed a single time. The rearrangement links TRBV27 to TRBJ2-1, with TRBD1 identical over 7 bases. Germline V CDR1 and CDR2: MNHEY, SMNVEV (reference sequence). Germline trimming cut 7 bases from V and 0 bases from J; bases unmatched to any gene: 9. The CDR3 contains 16 residues. CDR3: CASNTGAVSSYNEQFF. DNA for the CDR3: TGTGCCAGCAATACAGGGGCCGTGAGCTCCTACAATGAGCAGTTCTTC.

This chain uses TRBV6-6 with TRBJ1-4; D unclear. V was trimmed by 7 bases and J by 6 bases, leaving 21 bases between them. The germline gives CDR1 MNHNY, CDR2 SVGAGI (reference sequence). The CDR3 covers 16 residues. The CDR3 loop reads CASTRFAPGSDEKLFF. DNA of the CDR3: TGTGCCAGCACCCGATTTGCTCCCGGAAGCGATGAAAAACTGTTTTTT.

The gene calls are TRBV11-3 and TRBJ2-1; D possibly corresponds to TRBD2 (6 bases). The length of the CDR3 is 14 residues. V lost 8 bases and J lost 5, with 16 bases in between. Germline V gene lookup returns CDR1 SGHNT and CDR2 YENEEA. In nucleotides, the CDR3 is TGTGCCAGCTCGGTTCCGGGAGCGGACAATGAGCAGTTCTTC. Its translation: CASSVPGADNEQFF.

The chain is built from TRBV18 and TRBJ1-5; 8 bases are shared with TRBD1. The V and J ends lost 5 bases and 4 bases, in that order; junction bases with no gene match: 7. The CDR3 runs 15 residues. Germline V lookup: CDR1 KGHSH, CDR2 LQKENI. CDR3 region: CASSNSQGANQPQHF. The CDR3 coding sequence is TGTGCCAGCTCAAACTCCCAGGGGGCAAATCAGCCCCAGCATTTT.

The V and J genes are TRBV21-1 and TRBJ2-3; TRBD2 is the table's D call, not checked against the DNA. TRBV21-1 is a recognized pseudogene. The CDR3 is made up of 18 amino acids. CDR3 DNA sequence: TGTGCCAGCAGCAAAGGGGACCTTAGCGGGGAGACCACAGATACGCAGTATTTT. Its protein is CASSKGDLSGETTDTQYF.

The rearrangement uses TRBV5-6 and TRBJ2-7; D gene uncertain. V dropped 0 bases and J dropped 2 bases, with 9 bases sitting between them. From germline, CDR1 is SGHDT and CDR2 YYEEEE. This CDR3 spans 14 amino acids. DNA of the CDR3: TGTGCCAGCAGCTTGGGTCTAGAGACCTACGAGCAGTACTTC. As protein: CASSLGLETYEQYF.

V gene TRBV7-2 combines with J gene TRBJ1-5; no clear D gene. V was trimmed by 1 base and J by 4 bases, leaving 14 bases between them. The length of the CDR3 is 16 residues. Germline values: CDR1 SGHTA, CDR2 FQGNSA. The CDR3 DNA is TGTGCCAGCAGCTTAGTCTGGCCCGATGGTAATCAGCCCCAGCATTTT. It yields the protein CASSLVWPDGNQPQHF. Full variable domain (rest looked up from reference TRBV7-2 and TRBJ1-5): GAGVSQSPSNKVTEKGKDVELRCDPISGHTALYWYRQSLGQGLEFLIYFQGNSAPDKSGLPSDRFSAERTGGSVSTLTIQRTQQEDSAVYLCASSLVWPDGNQPQHFGDGTRLSIL.

The gene calls are TRBV6-2 or TRBV6-3 and TRBJ1-2; TRBD1 is a possible D gene (6 bases). This CDR3 region has 15 residues. Per the germline V gene, CDR1 is MNHEY and CDR2 is SVGEGT. V dropped 2 bases and J dropped 0 bases, with 10 bases sitting between them. CDR3 DNA sequence: TGTGCCAGCAGTTACACGGGGACAACTAACTATGGCTACACCTTC. It encodes CASSYTGTTNYGYTF.

The gene calls are TRBV9 and TRBJ1-2; 8 nucleotides agree with TRBD1. The CDR3 loop spans 16 amino acids. CDR1 SGDLS and CDR2 YYNGEE come from the germline V gene. V lost 4 bases to trimming and J lost 1 base; unmatched junction nucleotides: 9. CDR3: CASSPRTGGSNYGYTF. The CDR3 DNA follows: TGTGCCAGCAGCCCACGTACAGGGGGGAGTAACTATGGCTACACCTTC.

This sequence joins TRBV2 and TRBJ1-5; D unresolved. The CDR3 runs to 14 residues. V dropped 6 bases and J dropped 0 bases, with 9 bases sitting between them. CDR1 is SNHLY and CDR2 is FYNNEI in the germline V gene. CDR3 sequence (DNA): TGTGCCAGCAGGGCGGGAGGTAGCAATCAGCCCCAGCATTTT. Translated: CASRAGGSNQPQHF.

This clone was observed a few times. The genes are TRBV18 and TRBJ2-2; TRBD1 is a possible D gene (5 bases). The V end was cut by 5 bases, the J end by 4 bases, with 14 bases between. Germline V gene data show CDR1 as KGHSH and CDR2 as LQKENI. The length of the CDR3 is 15 residues. The CDR3 loop reads CASSDSQAITGELFF. CDR3 nucleotides: TGTGCCAGCTCAGATTCACAGGCGATCACCGGGGAGCTGTTTTTT. The full variable domain, rest sourced from reference TRBV18 and TRBJ2-2, is NAGVMQNPRHLVRRRGQEARLRCSPMKGHSHVYWYRQLPEEGLKFMVYLQKENIIDESGMPKERFSAEFPKEGPSILRIQQVVRGDSAAYFCASSDSQAITGELFFGEGSRLTVL.

This chain uses TRBV19 with TRBJ2-3, with TRBD2 matching over 10 bases. Germline trimming cut 5 bases from V and 3 bases from J; bases unmatched to any gene: 2. CDR1 and CDR2 (germline): LNHDA, SQIVND (reference sequence). The CDR3 spans 14 residues. As DNA, the CDR3 is TGTGCCAGTAGTGTACTAGCGGGGACAGATACGCAGTATTTT. Encoded protein: CASSVLAGTDTQYF.

The rearrangement uses TRBV11-2 and TRBJ2-7; TRBD2 matches 13 bases. CDR1 SGHAT and CDR2 FQNNGV come from the germline V gene. With V trimmed by 0 bases and J by 4 bases, 9 bases remained unmatched. The CDR3 contains 18 residues. Here the CDR3 DNA reads TGTGCCAGCAGCTTAGACCCCCTCGGACTAGCGGGGGAGTACGAGCAGTACTTC. Its translation is CASSLDPLGLAGEYEQYF.

This CDR3 is CASSLNGSPLHF. In DNA form, the CDR3 reads TGTGCCAGCAGTTTAAACGGTTCACCCCTCCACTTT. This chain connects TRBV28 to TRBJ1-6; D unclear. Looked up from germline, CDR1 is MDHEN and CDR2 is SYDVKM. This CDR3 contains 12 residues. The germline V and J ends were trimmed by 2 bases and 9 bases, with 5 bases remaining between them.